The rows below give T cell receptor beta chains drawn from one sample of a study of blood T cell repertoires in COVID-19. Sequencing used immunoSEQ multiplex PCR; TCRdb keeps in-frame clones, though not all of them. The sample lists about 250,000 clones; about 86% were seen once. The sample taken for sequencing was peripheral blood. These receptors were collected from a man older than 75 with acute or convalescent COVID-19. CDR3s include the opening cysteine and the closing phenylalanine or tryptophan. Each record gives: V gene, D gene, J gene, clone size, CDR3 protein, CDR3 DNA. D genes are given only for firm matches. The size of a clone is reported for some rows only, either as once, few or many, or as a class for expanded clones.

>TRBV7-8|TRBD1|TRBJ1-4|-
CASSRSQGAHEKLFF
TGTGCCAGCAGCCGTTCACAGGGGGCACATGAAAAACTGTTTTTT
>TRBV7-2|-|TRBJ2-1|-
CASSFRGPYNEQFF
TGTGCCAGCAGCTTTAGAGGGCCATACAATGAGCAGTTCTTC
>TRBV15|-|TRBJ2-5|-
CATSERQEETQYF
TGTGCCACCAGCGAGCGACAGGAAGAGACCCAGTACTTC
>TRBV9|-|TRBJ1-2|-
CASSSLVGPANYGYTF
TGTGCCAGCAGCTCCCTCGTGGGGCCAGCTAACTATGGCTACACCTTC
>TRBV6-2/TRBV6-3|-|TRBJ2-2|-
CASSSGGANTGELFF
TGTGCCAGCAGTTCAGGAGGGGCCAATACCGGGGAGCTGTTTTTT
>TRBV7-2|TRBD1|TRBJ1-2|-
CASNFYGDSSPYGYTF
TGTGCCAGCAACTTTTATGGGGACAGCTCTCCCTATGGCTACACCTTC
>TRBV21-1|-|TRBJ1-1|-
CASSKGGSTRPRESTEAFF
TGTGCCAGCAGCAAAGGTGGGAGTACCCGCCCACGTGAGTCCACTGAAGCTTTCTTT
>TRBV28|TRBD2|TRBJ2-3|-
CASTHYGYGQGGRNTQYF
TGTGCCAGCACTCATTACGGATACGGGCAGGGAGGGAGAAATACGCAGTATTTT
>TRBV29-1|TRBD1|TRBJ1-2|-
CSVRDRGFGYTF
TGCAGCGTCAGGGACAGGGGGTTTGGCTACACCTTC
>TRBV7-9|TRBD1|TRBJ1-1|-
CASSQGQANTEAFF
TGTGCCAGCAGCCAGGGACAGGCCAACACTGAAGCTTTCTTT
>TRBV5-1|TRBD2|TRBJ2-1|-
CASSSTGGASYNEQFF
TGCGCCAGCAGTTCCACCGGGGGGGCCTCCTACAATGAGCAGTTCTTC
>TRBV3-1/TRBV3-2|-|TRBJ1-6|-
CASSPFHTRQLYNSPLHF
TGTGCCAGCAGCCCCTTCCACACTCGACAGCTTTATAATTCACCCCTCCACTTT
>TRBV6-4|TRBD1|TRBJ1-2|-
CASSPGQGIRNGYTF
TGTGCCAGCAGTCCTGGACAGGGCATAAGGAATGGCTACACCTTC
>TRBV5-1|TRBD2|TRBJ2-5|-
CASSLMLAGNQETQYF
TGCGCCAGCAGCTTGATGTTAGCGGGGAACCAAGAGACCCAGTACTTC
>TRBV6-2/TRBV6-3|TRBD1|TRBJ1-6|-
CASSRQGAPNSPLHF
TGTGCCAGCAGTCGACAGGGGGCGCCGAATTCACCCCTCCACTTT
>TRBV15|TRBD1|TRBJ2-7|-
CATSGAGQGYEQYF
TGTGCCACCAGCGGTGCGGGACAGGGTTACGAGCAGTACTTC
>TRBV19|TRBD1|TRBJ1-2|few
CASSRTGGNYGYTF
TGTGCCAGTAGTAGGACAGGGGGCAACTATGGCTACACCTTC
>TRBV11-2|-|TRBJ1-3|-
CASSLGNSGNTIYF
TGTGCCAGCAGCTTAGGTAACTCTGGAAACACCATATATTTT
>TRBV7-7|TRBD1|TRBJ2-5|-
CASSPGTGSQETQYF
TGTGCTAGCAGCCCCGGGACAGGAAGCCAAGAGACCCAGTACTTC
>TRBV18|TRBD2|TRBJ2-2|-
CASSPIAGANTGELFF
TGTGCCAGCTCACCGATAGCGGGGGCGAACACCGGGGAGCTGTTTTTT
>TRBV19|TRBD1|TRBJ1-3|-
CARTSRDRTRNTIYF
TGTGCCAGGACGAGCCGGGACAGGACCCGAAACACCATATATTTT
>TRBV7-2|-|TRBJ1-3|once
CASSRGVLGNTIYF
TGTGCCAGCAGCCGGGGGGTTTTGGGAAACACCATATATTTT
>TRBV27|-|TRBJ1-2|-
CASRSLYGYTF
TGTGCCAGCAGATCCCTGTATGGCTACACCTTC
>TRBV9|TRBD1|TRBJ2-4|once
CASSVSGQGATKNIQYF
TGTGCCAGCAGCGTATCAGGACAGGGGGCGACCAAAAACATTCAGTACTTC
>TRBV5-1|TRBD2|TRBJ2-3|few
CASSFLAGPSTDTQYF
TGCGCCAGCAGCTTCCTAGCGGGACCCAGCACAGATACGCAGTATTTT
>TRBV5-1|-|TRBJ2-1|-
CASSLTLQAGDEQFF
TGCGCCAGCAGCTTGACCCTCCAGGCCGGGGATGAGCAGTTCTTC